The 20 T cell receptor beta chains reported below all come from one sample, sequenced in a study of cytomegalovirus exposure and HLA in healthy donors. The PCR employed 60 Vbeta primers together with 13 Jbeta primers. TCRdb's table, derived via immunoSEQ multiplex PCR, lists solely in-frame clones and lacks some. The sample consists of 100,000 to 140,000 clones, approximately 81% of them appearing once. Sequencing was performed on PBMCs. Receptor source: a young man in good health and CMV-seronegative.

The chain uses TRBV5-1 and TRBJ2-1; 11 positions agree with TRBD2. The J segment lost 3 bases and the V segment lost 0 bases, leaving 5 bases of the junction unmatched. The CDR3 totals 17 residues. In germline, CDR1 is SGHRS, CDR2 YFSETQ. The CDR3 DNA follows: TGCGCCAGCAGCTTGGGACTAGCGGGGAGTGACTACAATGAGCAGTTCTTC. Its protein product is CASSLGLAGSDYNEQFF.

This clone was counted once. The rearrangement uses TRBV11-3 and TRBJ1-3; D gene ambiguous. CDR1 SGHNT and CDR2 YENEEA come from the germline V gene. V was trimmed by 3 bases and J by 2 bases, leaving 8 bases between them. This CDR3 has 14 residues. The CDR3 sequence: CASSFSGPGNTIYF. In DNA form, the CDR3 reads TGTGCCAGCAGCTTTAGCGGTCCTGGAAACACCATATATTTT.

The DNA for the CDR3 is TGTGCCAGCAGCCCAGGCGTGGCTGAAGCTTTCTTT. Its translation: CASSPGVAEAFF. The chain uses TRBV9 and TRBJ1-1; D call uncertain. Trimming shortened V by 4 bases and J by 6 bases, and 10 bases separated the two germline ends. The CDR3 sequence is 12 residues long. Germline V gene data show CDR1 as SGDLS and CDR2 as YYNGEE. Full variable domain (rest looked up from reference TRBV9 and TRBJ1-1): DSGVTQTPKHLITATGQRVTLRCSPRSGDLSVYWYQQSLDQGLQFLIQYYNGEERAKGNILERFSAQQFPDLHSELNLSSLELGDSALYFCASSPGVAEAFFGQGTRLTVV.

The chain has TRBV15 and TRBJ2-5; 11 bases fit TRBD2. Trimming cost V 1 base and J 3 bases; bases outside gene matches: 4. The CDR3 covers 16 residues. Germline CDR1 LNHNV, CDR2 YYDKDF (reference sequence). CDR3 residues: CATSRALAGVEETQYF. CDR3 in DNA: TGTGCCACCAGCAGAGCACTAGCGGGAGTCGAAGAGACCCAGTACTTC.

The CDR3 reads CASSRDSTGWSAGYTF. The CDR3 DNA reads as TGTGCCAGCAGCCGGGACAGTACCGGGTGGTCCGCGGGCTACACCTTC. The chain joins TRBV14 to TRBJ1-2; 7 nucleotides align to TRBD1. With 4 bases clipped from V and 8 bases from J, the junction kept 16 bases outside the gene matches. The CDR3 contains 16 residues. Looked up from germline, CDR1 is SGHDN and CDR2 is FVKESK.

The chain is built from TRBV9 and TRBJ1-1, with D unclear. V was clipped by 0 bases and J by 3 bases, with 15 bases between them. Germline CDR1 SGDLS, CDR2 YYNGEE. This CDR3 has 16 amino acids. The CDR3 sequence is CASSVDYTAEDTEAFF. In DNA, the CDR3 is TGTGCCAGCAGCGTAGATTACACAGCGGAGGACACTGAAGCTTTCTTT.

The genes are TRBV10-2 and TRBJ2-5; D might be TRBD1 (5 bases). The V end was cut by 10 bases, the J end by 5 bases, with 20 bases between. This CDR3 is 14 amino acids long. In germline, CDR1 is WSHSY, CDR2 SAAADI. CDR3 residues: CANRQISLRETQYF. CDR3 coding DNA: TGCGCCAACCGACAGATCTCACTTCGGGAGACCCAGTACTTC.

The rearrangement links TRBV9 to TRBJ2-3, with TRBD1 matching over 8 bases. The CDR3 consists of 15 residues. The J segment lost 0 bases and the V segment lost 4 bases, leaving 4 bases of the junction unmatched. Germline assignment: CDR1 SGDLS and CDR2 YYNGEE. This CDR3 is CASSSRTGSTDTQYF. As DNA, the CDR3 is TGTGCCAGCAGCTCCCGGACAGGGAGCACAGATACGCAGTATTTT.

This clone has more than one count but fewer than ten. The chain couples TRBV5-4 to TRBJ2-1, with 9 bases lining up with TRBD1. This CDR3 comprises 14 residues. V gave up 5 bases and J gave up 7 bases; unmatched junction bases: 7. Germline-derived CDR1 and CDR2 are SGHNT and YYREEE (reference sequence). CDR3 DNA sequence: TGTGCCAGCAGGTTACCGGGACAGGGTAATGAGCAGTTCTTC. This codes for CASRLPGQGNEQFF.

The chain links TRBV5-8 to TRBJ1-1; the match to TRBD1 covers 7 bases. Germline-derived CDR1 and CDR2 are SGHTS and YDEGEE. The CDR3 consists of 12 residues. V trimming: 4 bases; J trimming: 9 bases; junction bases outside the gene matches: 6. The CDR3 protein is CASSMGQFKAFF. In nucleotides, the CDR3 is TGTGCCAGCAGCATGGGACAGTTTAAAGCTTTCTTT.

The chain joins TRBV9 to TRBJ2-7, with 10 nucleotides matching TRBD2. V gave up 4 bases and J gave up 2 bases; unmatched junction bases: 3. The CDR3 spans 14 residues. The germline V gene has CDR1 SGDLS and CDR2 YYNGEE. The CDR3 DNA reads TGTGCCAGCAGCCCTAGCGGGGGCACCTACGAGCAGTACTTC. Translated: CASSPSGGTYEQYF.

The genes are TRBV10-1 and TRBJ1-5; TRBD1 aligns across 8 bases. The CDR3 covers 15 residues. Germline V gene lookup returns CDR1 WNHNN and CDR2 SYGVQD (reference sequence). The ends lost 0 bases at V and 7 bases at J; junction bases unmatched: 5. Here the CDR3 reads CASSESAQGVQPQHF. CDR3 nucleotides: TGCGCCAGCAGTGAGTCGGCACAGGGGGTCCAGCCCCAGCATTTT.

The CDR3 region has the DNA TGTGCCTGGTGCGTCCGCGGAGCTTTCTTT. Amino acid sequence: CAWCVRGAFF. The chain has TRBV30 and TRBJ1-1; D not resolved. The CDR3 runs 10 residues. The V end lost 5 bases, the J end lost 10 bases, and 11 bases lay between the germline ends. Germline V gene data show CDR1 as GTSNPN and CDR2 as SVGIG (reference sequence). Together with reference TRBV30 and TRBJ1-1, the CDR3 gives the full variable domain: SQTIHQWPATLVQPVGSPLSLECTVEGTSNPNLYWYRQAAGRGLQLLFYSVGIGQISSEVPQNLSASRPQDRQFILSSKKLLLSDSGFYLCAWCVRGAFFGQGTRLTVV.

The V and J genes are TRBV4-1 and TRBJ2-1; D unresolved. There are 12 residues in the CDR3. Germline CDR1 MGHRA, CDR2 YSYEKL. Trimming removed 0 bases from V and 10 bases from J, with 7 bases in between. DNA for the CDR3: TGCGCCAGCAGCCAAGAGACTTACGAGCAGTTCTTC. Protein product: CASSQETYEQFF.

The gene calls are TRBV5-1 and TRBJ2-5; D might be TRBD1 (7 bases). The germline V gene encodes CDR1 SGHRS and CDR2 YFSETQ. There are 14 residues in the CDR3. Trimming shortened V by 6 bases and J by 1 base, and 13 bases separated the two germline ends. CDR3 in DNA: TGCGCCAGCAACCAGGGGGGACTCCAAGAGACCCAGTACTTC. It encodes CASNQGGLQETQYF.

This sequence joins TRBV2 and TRBJ2-3, with D possibly matching TRBD2 (6 bases). The germline V and J ends were trimmed by 11 bases and 1 base, with 22 bases remaining between them. CDR1 is SNHLY, CDR2 FYNNEI, per germline. The CDR3 consists of 16 residues. In nucleotides, the CDR3 is TGTGCCGTCACGCCCGACTCGGAGCGGGGCACAGATACGCAGTATTTT. Translated, it gives CAVTPDSERGTDTQYF.

V and J are TRBV7-9 and TRBJ2-7; no clear D. The CDR3 has 17 amino acids. The germline gives CDR1 SEHNR, CDR2 FQNEAQ (reference sequence). The germline V and J ends were trimmed by 1 base and 3 bases, with 19 bases remaining between them. The CDR3 nucleotides read TGTGCCAGCAGCTTAGGGCGCCAATACCAAGAGGACTACGAGCAGTACTTC. Its translation is CASSLGRQYQEDYEQYF.

The chain links TRBV2 to TRBJ2-7; 7 bases are shared with TRBD1. This CDR3 has 13 residues. Germline-derived CDR1 and CDR2 are SNHLY and FYNNEI. V was clipped by 6 bases and J by 2 bases; unmatched bases: 4. This chain's CDR3 is CASRAGTAYEQYF. DNA for the CDR3: TGTGCCAGCAGGGCTGGGACAGCCTACGAGCAGTACTTC.

The chain is built from TRBV7-9 and TRBJ2-1; the match to TRBD2 covers 8 bases. The ends lost 0 bases at V and 16 bases at J; junction bases unmatched: 8. The germline gives CDR1 SEHNR, CDR2 FQNEAQ (reference sequence). The CDR3 runs to 13 residues. The CDR3 sequence: CASSLAFRREVFF. The CDR3 nucleotides are TGTGCCAGCAGCTTAGCTTTCCGGCGGGAGGTATTCTTC.

The V gene is TRBV9, the J gene TRBJ2-1, with 9 nucleotides matching TRBD1. This CDR3 has 15 residues. The V and J ends lost 4 bases and 8 bases, in that order; junction bases with no gene match: 10. Looked up from germline, CDR1 is SGDLS and CDR2 is YYNGEE. The CDR3 coding sequence is TGTGCCAGCAGCCTCACCGGGACAGGGTTCCATGAGCAGTTCTTC. Its translation is CASSLTGTGFHEQFF.